This passage covers 27 T cell receptor beta chains from one sample sequenced in a study of blood T cell repertoires in COVID-19. Assay used: immunoSEQ multiplex PCR; TCRdb lists only in-frame clones, some missing. Found here are approximately 210,000 clones, around 85% of them singletons; the top ten hold 5.1%. Sequenced material: peripheral blood. These receptors were taken from a human donor in a cohort sampled during active COVID-19.

This clone has at least ten counts. The V and J genes are TRBV27 and TRBJ2-3, with TRBD2 as a possible D gene (6 bases). V was shortened by 3 bases and J by 1 base, with 8 bases between the two germline ends. This CDR3 has 14 amino acids. From germline, CDR1 is MNHEY and CDR2 SMNVEV (reference sequence). The CDR3, as DNA: TGTGCCAGCAGTTTGGCTAGCGGCACAGATACGCAGTATTTT. It is translated as CASSLASGTDTQYF.

The rearrangement joins TRBV9 to TRBJ2-7; the match to TRBD2 covers 8 bases. V gave up 4 bases and J gave up 0 bases; unmatched junction bases: 6. Per the germline V gene, CDR1 is SGDLS and CDR2 is YYNGEE. This CDR3 is built from 15 residues. The CDR3 DNA follows: TGTGCCAGCAGCCCTGGACTAGCAGTCTCCTACGAGCAGTACTTC. Translating gives CASSPGLAVSYEQYF.

This clone was seen more than once but under ten times. This chain connects TRBV3-1 (or the pseudogene TRBV3-2) to TRBJ1-6; 10 bases align to TRBD1. The CDR3 runs 15 residues. J was trimmed by 7 bases and V by 2 bases; bases with no gene match: 2. Germline V gene data show CDR1 as LGHDT and CDR2 as YNNKEL (reference sequence). The CDR3: CASSQWDRGNSPLHF. The CDR3 DNA sequence: TGTGCCAGCAGCCAATGGGACAGGGGAAATTCACCCCTCCACTTT.

J is TRBJ1-5 and V is TRBV28; perhaps TRBD1 as D (5 bases). CDR1 and CDR2 from the germline V gene are MDHEN and SYDVKM. The germline V and J ends were trimmed by 1 base and 2 bases, with 9 bases remaining between them. The CDR3 totals 15 residues. The CDR3 spells CASSLFRDGNQPQHF. Here the CDR3 DNA reads TGTGCCAGCAGTTTATTCAGGGATGGCAATCAGCCCCAGCATTTT.

The V gene is TRBV6-2 or TRBV6-3, the J gene TRBJ2-2; a weak D match, TRBD2 (5 bases). V lost 5 bases, J lost 3 bases, and 13 bases lay in between. Germline CDR1 and CDR2: MNHEY and SVGEGT. The CDR3 covers 15 residues. This chain's CDR3 is CASSPWTPDTGELFF. The CDR3 DNA reads as TGTGCCAGCAGTCCCTGGACTCCAGACACCGGGGAGCTGTTTTTT.

The V gene is TRBV11-2, the J gene TRBJ2-3; D is perhaps TRBD2 (5 bases). Germline V gene lookup returns CDR1 SGHAT and CDR2 FQNNGV. The CDR3 has 14 residues. V lost 4 bases to trimming and J lost 3 bases, with 11 bases between them. The CDR3 DNA reads TGTGCCAGCAGCTCGGGCGAGGGTACAGATACGCAGTATTTT. It codes for CASSSGEGTDTQYF.

This chain joins TRBV4-1 and TRBJ1-1, with 7 bases lining up with TRBD1. The CDR3 covers 15 residues. The germline V gene encodes CDR1 MGHRA and CDR2 YSYEKL. With 4 bases clipped from V and 4 bases from J, the junction kept 9 bases outside the gene matches. The CDR3 sequence: CASSRAGRGSTEAFF. The CDR3 bases are TGCGCCAGCAGCCGGGCGGGCAGGGGGAGCACTGAAGCTTTCTTT.

V is TRBV28 and J is TRBJ2-1, with 11 positions matching TRBD2. The CDR3 sequence is 14 residues long. Per germline, CDR1 MDHEN and CDR2 SYDVKM. V trimming: 7 bases; J trimming: 15 bases; junction bases outside the gene matches: 14. CDR3 in DNA: TGTGCCAGCATCCCCGGCTCTAGCGGGAGGTATCGGTTCTTC. Amino acid sequence: CASIPGSSGRYRFF.

CDR3 sequence reads: CASRVRAGGSSSYEQYF. As DNA, the CDR3 is TGTGCCAGCAGGGTTCGGGCGGGAGGATCTAGCTCCTACGAGCAGTACTTC. The V gene is TRBV27, the J gene TRBJ2-7; 8 bases match TRBD2. Germline V gene data show CDR1 as MNHEY and CDR2 as SMNVEV (reference sequence). The CDR3 loop spans 17 amino acids. V was clipped by 6 bases and J by 0 bases; unmatched bases: 13.

This chain joins TRBV10-3 and TRBJ1-1, with unresolved D. CDR1 and CDR2 from the germline V gene are ENHRY and SYGVKD. Trimming took off 0 bases at V and 3 bases at J, with 11 bases between the two ends. This CDR3 has 15 residues. The CDR3 DNA reads as TGTGCCATCAGTGAGTCGACCGGGAGTTACACTGAAGCTTTCTTT. Its translation is CAISESTGSYTEAFF.

The chain couples TRBV6-5 to TRBJ2-7; 10 bases are a match to TRBD1. J was trimmed by 5 bases and V by 6 bases; bases with no gene match: 7. Per germline, CDR1 MNHEY and CDR2 SVGAGI. The length of the CDR3 is 14 residues. The CDR3 protein is CASSRRDRGNEQYF. The DNA for the CDR3 is TGTGCCAGCAGCCGCCGGGACAGGGGAAACGAGCAGTACTTC.

This clone appeared a single time. This chain uses TRBV28 with TRBJ1-2, with D possibly being TRBD1 (6 bases). This CDR3 is built from 17 residues. V was shortened by 4 bases and J by 4 bases, with 22 bases between the two germline ends. CDR1 is MDHEN and CDR2 is SYDVKM in the germline V gene. Written as DNA, the CDR3 is TGTGCCAGCAGTTACTCAGGCCCCCAGACAGGCCGCTATGGCTACACCTTC. The encoded protein is CASSYSGPQTGRYGYTF.

The chain recombines TRBV5-1 with TRBJ1-4; TRBD1 matches 11 bases. This CDR3 has 14 amino acids. Germline V lookup: CDR1 SGHRS, CDR2 YFSETQ. Germline trimming cut 0 bases from V and 8 bases from J; bases unmatched to any gene: 0. The CDR3 DNA sequence: TGCGCCAGCAGCTTGGGGGACAGGGGGGAAAAACTGTTTTTT. Its translation is CASSLGDRGEKLFF.

V usage is TRBV24-1 and J usage is TRBJ1-6, with 9 bases that match TRBD1. Germline V lookup: CDR1 KGHDR, CDR2 SFDVKD. The CDR3 totals 15 residues. J gave up 9 bases and V 0 bases, and 2 bases lay outside the gene matches. CDR3 DNA sequence: TGTGCCACCAGTGATTTGCACAGGGGGCTTTCACCCCTCCACTTT. Translating it yields CATSDLHRGLSPLHF.

This chain links TRBV28 with TRBJ1-6, with D maybe TRBD1 (6 bases). Germline-derived CDR1 and CDR2 are MDHEN and SYDVKM. The CDR3 contains 15 residues. V shed 7 bases and J shed 11 bases, with 21 bases lying between them. As DNA, the CDR3 is TGTGCCAGCATGCTCCCGCGGCGACCAGGGGCACCCCTCCACTTT. Amino acid sequence: CASMLPRRPGAPLHF.

This clone was counted once. The genes are TRBV6-5 and TRBJ2-5; D is perhaps TRBD2 (5 bases). The CDR3 is 16 residues long. Germline lookup yields CDR1 MNHEY and CDR2 SVGAGI. V was trimmed by 2 bases and J by 2 bases, leaving 15 bases between them. The CDR3 bases are TGTGCCAGCAGTTACGATACAGCGGACGGGCAAGAGACCCAGTACTTC. It specifies CASSYDTADGQETQYF.

This sequence joins TRBV5-6 and TRBJ2-3; tentatively, D is TRBD1 (6 bases). This CDR3 is built from 15 residues. V was pared by 4 bases and J by 0 bases, with 12 bases between. Germline lookup yields CDR1 SGHDT and CDR2 YYEEEE. CDR3: CASSQSTGSTDTQYF. CDR3 nucleotide sequence: TGTGCCAGCAGCCAAAGCACAGGGAGCACAGATACGCAGTATTTT.

The chain joins TRBV18 to TRBJ2-7; D is possibly TRBD1 (6 bases). Germline values: CDR1 KGHSH, CDR2 LQKENI. Trimming cost V 6 bases and J 2 bases, with 17 bases left between them. CDR3 size: 15 residues. CDR3 protein: CASSRGLDRTYEQYF. The CDR3 region has the DNA TGTGCCAGCTCTCGAGGGCTCGACAGGACCTACGAGCAGTACTTC.

The CDR3 spells CASSYSAGGFRGELFF. Here the CDR3 DNA reads TGTGCCAGCAGCTACTCAGCGGGGGGGTTCAGAGGGGAGCTGTTTTTT. This sequence joins TRBV7-2 and TRBJ2-2; TRBD2 aligns across 10 bases. This CDR3 has 16 amino acids. Germline-derived CDR1 and CDR2 are SGHTA and FQGNSA. V was pared by 4 bases and J by 8 bases, with 10 bases of the junction left unmatched.

The V call is TRBV5-5, the J call TRBJ2-1; TRBD2 matches at 10 bases. After removal of 0 bases from V and 10 bases from J, the junction contained 7 bases not matched to a gene. The CDR3 consists of 15 residues. CDR1 is SGHKS and CDR2 is YYEKEE in the germline V gene (reference sequence). CDR3 coding DNA: TGTGCCAGCAGCTTGGAAGCGGGAGGGCCTAAGGAGCAGTTCTTC. Translating gives CASSLEAGGPKEQFF. Complete variable domain (other parts from reference TRBV5-5 and TRBJ2-1): DAGVTQSPTHLIKTRGQQVTLRCSPISGHKSVSWYQQVLGQGPQFIFQYYEKEERGRGNFPDRFSARQFPNYSSELNVNALLLGDSALYLCASSLEAGGPKEQFFGPGTRLTVL.

This chain links TRBV3-1 (or the pseudogene TRBV3-2) with TRBJ2-5; 8 bases fit TRBD2. Germline V lookup: CDR1 LGHDT, CDR2 YNNKEL (reference sequence). The CDR3 consists of 14 residues. V shed 0 bases and J 7 bases; nucleotides not matched to a gene: 4. The CDR3 is CASSQDSRGGTQYF. The CDR3, as DNA: TGTGCCAGCAGCCAAGATTCCCGGGGGGGGACCCAGTACTTC.

The V gene is TRBV7-2, the J gene TRBJ2-3; 14 nucleotides line up with TRBD2. Germline CDR1 SGHTA, CDR2 FQGNSA. Trimming cost V 5 bases and J 2 bases; bases outside gene matches: 6. The CDR3 spans 17 residues. The CDR3 DNA reads as TGTGCCAGCAGCAAGGGACTAGCGGGAGTCCCCACAGATACGCAGTATTTT. It specifies CASSKGLAGVPTDTQYF.

This chain uses TRBV27 with TRBJ2-2; TRBD2 agrees at 9 bases. The trim removed 5 bases at V and 3 bases at J, leaving 7 bases unmatched. Germline-derived CDR1 and CDR2 are MNHEY and SMNVEV (reference sequence). This CDR3 spans 16 amino acids. CDR3 nucleotide sequence: TGTGCCAGCAGTCCCTTTAGCGGGAGTTACACCGGGGAGCTGTTTTTT. It is translated as CASSPFSGSYTGELFF.

The V call is TRBV6-7, the J call TRBJ2-5, with D tentatively TRBD2 (6 bases). TRBV6-7 is recorded as an ORF, its role being uncertain. The V and J ends lost 4 bases and 0 bases respectively, with 12 bases between them. The CDR3 is made up of 15 amino acids. The CDR3 region is CASSCPGTDQETQYF. CDR3 nucleotide sequence: TGTGCCAGCAGTTGTCCCGGGACTGACCAAGAGACCCAGTACTTC.

V and J are TRBV21-1 and TRBJ2-3; TRBD2 is the table's D call and was not checked against the DNA. TRBV21-1 is marked as a pseudogene. The CDR3 contains 14 residues. DNA of the CDR3: TGTGCCAGCAGTCCGCCGATCCGAGGGGATACGCAGTATTTT. Amino acid sequence: CASSPPIRGDTQYF.

The genes are TRBV28 and TRBJ1-5; no firm D call. Germline values: CDR1 MDHEN, CDR2 SYDVKM. The CDR3 totals 13 residues. V lost 8 bases, J lost 0 bases, and 8 bases lay in between. CDR3 DNA sequence: TGTGCCAGCGTCGCGGATAGCAATCAGCCCCAGCATTTT. Its translation is CASVADSNQPQHF.

V usage is TRBV7-7 and J usage is TRBJ2-5; 7 nucleotides line up with TRBD2. Germline V gene data show CDR1 as SSHAT and CDR2 as FNYEAQ (reference sequence). This CDR3 is 14 amino acids long. The V segment lost 3 bases and the J segment 5 bases; nucleotides outside the gene matches: 6. The DNA of the CDR3 is TGTGCCAGCAGCTTTGCGGGAGCAGAGGAGACCCAGTACTTC. Amino acids: CASSFAGAEETQYF.